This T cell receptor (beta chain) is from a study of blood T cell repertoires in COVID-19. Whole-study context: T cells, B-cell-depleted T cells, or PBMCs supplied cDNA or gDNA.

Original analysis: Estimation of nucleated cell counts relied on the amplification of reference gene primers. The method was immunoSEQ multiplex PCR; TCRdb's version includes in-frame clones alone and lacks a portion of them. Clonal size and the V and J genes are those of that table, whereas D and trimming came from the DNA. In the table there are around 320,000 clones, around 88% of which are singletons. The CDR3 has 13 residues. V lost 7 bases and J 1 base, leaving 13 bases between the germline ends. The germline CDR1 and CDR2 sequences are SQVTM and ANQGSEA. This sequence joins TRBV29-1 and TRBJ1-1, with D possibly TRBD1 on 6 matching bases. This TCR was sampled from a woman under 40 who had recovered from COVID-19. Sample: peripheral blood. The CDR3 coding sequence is TGCAGCGCCTGGACAGTCCCGAACACTGAAGCTTTCTTT. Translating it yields CSAWTVPNTEAFF.